A selection of T cell receptor beta chains follows, all from one sample in a study of siplizumab effects on memory and regulatory T cells. Measured with immunoSEQ multiplex PCR; TCRdb has only the in-frame clones, and not every one. The data hold 70,000 or so clones, with approximately 88% observed a single time. What was sequenced was Tregs sorted from blood. The receptors stem from a human donor in good health. Both conserved end residues are trimmed from each CDR3. A D gene is named only where the DNA matches it firmly.

TRBV5-4	TRBD2	ASSSTTGEGYEQF
TRBV6-1	TRBD1	ASGDRGPYNEQF
TRBV2	.	ASSPPLLASYGYT
TRBV6-6	.	ASSRQYYGYT
TRBV27	TRBD1	ASGAPTGQGLAEQY
TRBV6-6	.	ASSYLRTAYEQY
TRBV19	TRBD1	AVGGSALNEKLF
TRBV6-5	.	ASRSGGWGYT
TRBV5-4	.	ASSGGAGREKLF
TRBV27	TRBD1	ASSPLGDRGTAF
TRBV5-4	.	ASSFTRWHEQY
TRBV25-1	.	ASSVQRTGELF
TRBV30	.	AWSPVGELF
TRBV11-3	TRBD1	ASRQGITYEQY
TRBV19	.	ASSTETGTKNIQY
TRBV7-9	.	ASSLRGGGEKLF
TRBV18	.	ASSKNTEAF
TRBV6-1	TRBD1	AVTGTGTGNTIY
TRBV29-1	TRBD1	SVEGQGGYIQY